The 19 T cell receptor beta chains below come from one sample, sequenced in a study of follicular helper T cells after annual influenza vaccination. The time point denotes: 2014-2015 season, pre-vaccination. Some clones are missing from TCRdb's copy, which holds only in-frame ones; the method was immunoSEQ multiplex PCR. Of just under 9,000 clones listed, approximately 80% are singletons. Here the sequenced sample was CXCR5+ CD38- circulating T follicular helper cells from blood, taken on the day of influenza vaccination. Subset noted: circulating Tfh, non-naive CD4+CXCR5+PD-1+ (ICOS+CD38+ or ICOS-CD38-). The origin of the receptors is an adult who received the influenza vaccine.

V is TRBV30 and J is TRBJ2-1; D possibly uses TRBD1 or TRBD2 (5 bases each). The CDR3 extends over 13 amino acids. The germline V and J ends were trimmed by 8 bases and 0 bases, with 11 bases remaining between them. Germline lookup yields CDR1 GTSNPN and CDR2 SVGIG (reference sequence). CDR3 region: CAGTASSYNEQFF. CDR3 sequence (DNA): TGTGCCGGGACCGCTAGCTCCTACAATGAGCAGTTCTTC.

V and J are TRBV7-2 and TRBJ1-3; no reliable D call. Germline V gene lookup returns CDR1 SGHTA and CDR2 FQGNSA. V lost 5 bases, J lost 0 bases, and 8 bases lay in between. This CDR3 has 14 residues. The CDR3 DNA reads TGTGCCAGCAGCCCTACAGCCTCTGGAAACACCATATATTTT. It is translated as CASSPTASGNTIYF.

The chain links TRBV28 to TRBJ1-1; D is possibly TRBD1 (6 bases). CDR3 length equals 17 residues. Germline-derived CDR1 and CDR2 are MDHEN and SYDVKM. V was cut by 5 bases and J by 0 bases, with 19 bases left in between. CDR3 sequence (DNA): TGTGCCAGCAGTCCCCCGAGGGGGAGTAACATGAACACTGAAGCTTTCTTT. Translating it yields CASSPPRGSNMNTEAFF.

In this sample, this clone is medium-sized. The chain joins TRBV28 to TRBJ1-5; the match to TRBD1 covers 8 bases. The V gene's germline CDR1 is MDHEN and CDR2 SYDVKM. CDR3 length: 15 residues. V dropped 5 bases and J dropped 5; count of bases not matched to a gene: 8. CDR3 in amino acids: CASSRTGTGHQPQHF. The CDR3 DNA reads as TGTGCCAGCAGTCGCACCGGGACAGGCCATCAGCCCCAGCATTTT.

This chain uses TRBV2 with TRBJ2-2; the D call may be TRBD1 or TRBD2 (6 bases each). Germline-derived CDR1 and CDR2 are SNHLY and FYNNEI. This CDR3 spans 13 amino acids. Trimming took 8 bases from V and 6 from J, leaving 13 bases between them. The CDR3: CASARGAAGELFF. CDR3 bases: TGTGCCAGCGCAAGGGGGGCCGCCGGGGAGCTGTTTTTT.

This clone showed up just a few times. The DNA for the CDR3 is TGCAGTGCTACGATGGCTGAAAAACTGTTTTTT. Its translation: CSATMAEKLFF. This rearrangement joins TRBV20-1 to TRBJ1-4; the D is unclear. The V gene's germline CDR1 is DFQATT and CDR2 SNEGSKA (reference sequence). Trimming stripped 4 bases from V and 7 bases from J, with 7 bases between. This CDR3 has 11 amino acids.

A few counts support this clone. The chain carries TRBV2 and TRBJ1-5; the match to TRBD1 covers 7 bases. The CDR3 is 15 residues long. Per germline, CDR1 SNHLY and CDR2 FYNNEI. The V gene end was trimmed by 8 bases and the J gene end by 7 bases; junction bases not matched to a gene: 14. CDR3 in DNA: TGTGCCAGCGGGGTTTCGACAGGGCCTGACCAGCCCCAGCATTTT. Encoded protein: CASGVSTGPDQPQHF. The complete variable domain, with remaining parts taken from reference TRBV2 and TRBJ1-5, reads EPEVTQTPSHQVTQMGQEVILRCVPISNHLYFYWYRQILGQKVEFLVSFYNNEISEKSEIFDDQFSVERPDGSNFTLKIRSTKLEDSAMYFCASGVSTGPDQPQHFGDGTRLSIL.

The chain links TRBV28 to TRBJ2-7, with D possibly matching TRBD1 (6 bases). The CDR3 runs 12 residues. V lost 6 bases and J lost 4, with 10 bases in between. Germline V gives CDR1 MDHEN, CDR2 SYDVKM. CDR3 in DNA: TGTGCCAGCAGGAAAACAGGGTACGAGCAGTACTTC. This gives the protein CASRKTGYEQYF.

In DNA, the CDR3 is TGTGCCAGCAGCTTCGGGGAGACCGGGGAGCTGTTTTTT. As protein: CASSFGETGELFF. The chain couples TRBV7-6 to TRBJ2-2, with a weak D call TRBD2 (5 bases). The CDR3 contains 13 residues. V lost 3 bases and J 5 bases, leaving 7 bases between the germline ends. From germline, CDR1 is SGHVS and CDR2 FNYEAQ. Together with reference TRBV7-6 and TRBJ2-2, the CDR3 gives the full variable domain: GAGVSQSPRYKVTKRGQDVALRCDPISGHVSLYWYRQALGQGPEFLTYFNYEAQQDKSGLPNDRFSAERPEGSISTLTIQRTEQRDSAMYRCASSFGETGELFFGEGSRLTVL.

The rearrangement uses TRBV30 and TRBJ2-1; TRBD1 agrees at 7 bases. V was pared by 1 base and J by 1 base, with 7 bases of the junction left unmatched. Germline lookup yields CDR1 GTSNPN and CDR2 SVGIG (reference sequence). The length of the CDR3 is 16 residues. For the CDR3, the DNA is TGTGCCTGGAGTGGGAATACAGGGGAATCCTACAATGAGCAGTTCTTC. Translating gives CAWSGNTGESYNEQFF.

The gene calls are TRBV9 and TRBJ2-4, with 12 bases aligning to TRBD2. After removal of 5 bases from V and 3 bases from J, the junction contained 12 bases not matched to a gene. CDR1 and CDR2 from the germline V gene are SGDLS and YYNGEE. This CDR3 is 18 amino acids long. This chain's CDR3 is CASSKLAGGRLDKNIQYF. The CDR3 nucleotides read TGTGCCAGCAGTAAACTAGCGGGAGGAAGGTTGGACAAAAACATTCAGTACTTC.

The genes are TRBV5-6 and TRBJ1-5; D remains ambiguous. The CDR3 contains 13 residues. Germline CDR1 and CDR2: SGHDT and YYEEEE. The germline V and J ends were trimmed by 2 bases and 1 base, with 4 bases remaining between them. CDR3 sequence reads: CASSFGSNQPQHF. CDR3 nucleotide sequence: TGTGCCAGCAGCTTTGGCAGCAATCAGCCCCAGCATTTT.

This clone was seen only a few times. The rearrangement joins TRBV19 to TRBJ1-1; D is ambiguous. From germline, CDR1 is LNHDA and CDR2 SQIVND (reference sequence). The CDR3 totals 16 residues. V was trimmed by 5 bases and J by 0 bases, leaving 16 bases between them. The CDR3, as DNA: TGTGCCAGTAGTCGCGGGGTGTTGGGTATGAACACTGAAGCTTTCTTT. It codes for CASSRGVLGMNTEAFF.

CDR3 loop: CASSESKGSGANVLTF. DNA for the CDR3: TGTGCCAGCAGTGAATCAAAAGGATCTGGGGCCAACGTCCTGACTTTC. V is TRBV2 and J is TRBJ2-6; no clear D gene. V was pared by 2 bases and J by 1 base, with 9 bases between. Germline CDR1 is SNHLY and CDR2 is FYNNEI. This CDR3 is built from 16 residues.

The genes are TRBV5-4 and TRBJ2-3, with D possibly TRBD2 on 6 matching bases. The V end was cut by 2 bases, the J end by 6 bases, with 13 bases between. This CDR3 contains 14 residues. The germline V gene encodes CDR1 SGHNT and CDR2 YYREEE (reference sequence). The CDR3 region is CASSLGGVRDTQYF. Written as DNA, the CDR3 is TGTGCCAGCAGCTTAGGAGGGGTCAGGGATACGCAGTATTTT. Full variable domain (missing parts from reference TRBV5-4 and TRBJ2-3): ETGVTQSPTHLIKTRGQQVTLRCSSQSGHNTVSWYQQALGQGPQFIFQYYREEENGRGNFPPRFSGLQFPNYSSELNVNALELDDSALYLCASSLGGVRDTQYFGPGTRLTVL.

This clone has only one observation. The J gene is TRBJ1-1, the V gene TRBV7-9; unclear D gene. The V end lost 4 bases, the J end lost 4 bases, and 13 bases lay between the germline ends. In germline, CDR1 is SEHNR, CDR2 FQNEAQ (reference sequence). The CDR3 sequence is 14 residues long. CDR3 bases: TGTGCCAGCAGCTGGGCGCAGGCGGGCACTGAAGCTTTCTTT. Its translation: CASSWAQAGTEAFF.

The genes are TRBV6-5 and TRBJ2-2; 8 bases align to TRBD1. CDR3 length: 16 residues. Germline trimming cut 2 bases from V and 4 bases from J; bases unmatched to any gene: 6. The germline V gene has CDR1 MNHEY and CDR2 SVGAGI. CDR3 coding DNA: TGTGCCAGCAGTTACGAGCCAGGGGGCGGCACCGGGGAGCTGTTTTTT. Amino acid sequence: CASSYEPGGGTGELFF.

The genes are TRBV7-2 and TRBJ1-3; no reliable D call. Between the trimmed V and J ends, which lost 3 bases and 4 bases, there was a span of 10 bases. Germline CDR1 is SGHTA and CDR2 is FQGNSA. The CDR3 is 14 amino acids. In nucleotides, the CDR3 is TGTGCCAGCAGCTTCGAGTCACTGGGAAACACCATATATTTT. Protein sequence: CASSFESLGNTIYF.

This clone was found once. The chain employs TRBV4-3 and TRBJ2-1; D tentatively fits TRBD1 or TRBD2 (5 bases each). This CDR3 contains 15 residues. The V and J ends lost 0 bases and 6 bases respectively, with 12 bases between them. CDR1 and CDR2 from the germline V gene are LGHNA and YSLEER. The CDR3 bases are TGCGCCAGCAGCCAAGAGGGAGAGGGGTCCAATGAGCAGTTCTTC. Protein product: CASSQEGEGSNEQFF.